This T cell receptor beta chain was recorded in a study of blood T cell repertoires in COVID-19. The CDR3 consists of 14 residues. The V end lost 0 bases, the J end lost 2 bases, and 8 bases lay between the germline ends. Germline V lookup: CDR1 SGHRS, CDR2 YFSETQ. The assay was immunoSEQ multiplex PCR, and TCRdb's table has in-frame clones only and misses some. The sample includes roughly 250,000 clones, more than 75% of them seen just once. The TCR originated in a woman in her 40s who had recovered from COVID-19. Sequenced sample: peripheral blood. The chain recombines TRBV5-1 with TRBJ2-5; possibly TRBD1 for D (5 bases). The CDR3 region has the DNA TGCGCCAGCAGCTTGGGCCGGACACAAGAGACCCAGTACTTC. It codes for CASSLGRTQETQYF.